This TCR beta chain was observed in a study of blood T cell repertoires in COVID-19. Study overall: Both acute and convalescent COVID-19 samples were obtained from the United States, Italy and Spain.

Under the authors' procedure: Estimation of nucleated cell counts was performed using reference gene primer amplification. Libraries were prepared by immunoSEQ multiplex PCR; TCRdb keeps only in-frame clonotypes and omits some of them. Clone size and V and J calls were adopted from that table, with D and trimming inferred from the DNA. The repertoire holds 400,000 to 450,000 clones, 80% to 95% seen once, with roughly 0.66% in the top ten. Individuals aged roughly 18 to 100 years were recruited from 24 US areas. V was shortened by 6 bases and J by 5 bases, with 13 bases between the two germline ends. CDR3 length: 13 amino acids. CDR1 is MNHEY and CDR2 is SMNVEV in the germline V gene (reference sequence). As concerns this clone: Other DNA sequences from this sample encode an identical CDR3 as well.

The chain couples TRBV27 to TRBJ1-1; D might be TRBD1 (5 bases). Sequenced: PBMCs or T cells enriched from blood (not recorded which). The clonotype originates from a man younger than 35 who had recovered from COVID-19. The CDR3 is CASSLSGGTEAFF. Here the CDR3 DNA reads TGTGCCAGCAGCCTGTCGGGGGGAACTGAAGCTTTCTTT.